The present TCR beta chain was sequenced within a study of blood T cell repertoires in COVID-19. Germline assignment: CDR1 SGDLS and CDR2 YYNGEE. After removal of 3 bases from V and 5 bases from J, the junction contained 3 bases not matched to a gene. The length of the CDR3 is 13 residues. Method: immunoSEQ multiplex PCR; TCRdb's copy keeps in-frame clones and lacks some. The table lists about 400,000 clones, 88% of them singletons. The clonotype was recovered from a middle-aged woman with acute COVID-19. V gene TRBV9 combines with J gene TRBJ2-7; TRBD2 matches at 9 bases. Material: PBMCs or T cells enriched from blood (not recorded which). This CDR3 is CASSGLAGDEQYF. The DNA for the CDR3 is TGTGCCAGCAGCGGATTAGCGGGGGACGAGCAGTACTTC.